Included here is one T cell receptor (beta chain) sequence, with context. The antigen it binds to is not known. V was cut back by 5 bases and J by 10 bases, leaving a gap of 20 bases between them. The CDR3 sequence holds 15 residues, the cysteine and phenylalanine included. Only CDR3 DNA is held: 45 bases, read in frame from base 1. From the germline V gene, CDR1 is SGHAT and CDR2 is FQNNGV. The data are from a study of cytomegalovirus exposure and HLA in healthy donors (dated by TCRdb to about 2017). Background on the whole study: In an earlier analysis of 550 to 750 of the donors, 276 Gb of sequence data and approximately 100 million unique TCR beta sequences from 180 million or so T cells were reported. Roughly 300 gigabases of sequencing data and tens of millions of unique TCR sequences made up an early release that covered nearly 650 HLA-typed donors. Of the approximately 400 genotyped donors, 65% to 90% fell in the genetic ancestry cluster associated with self-reported Caucasian donors. The aim of the study was to test whether cataloging public T cell receptors could identify signatures of past pathogen exposure. The study used immunosequencing to profile the T cell repertoires of 600 to 850 subjects and linked those repertoires to cytomegalovirus serostatus. A separate validation cohort of approximately 130 different subjects was used in addition to the 666-subject first cohort. The study combined high-throughput TCR immunosequencing, statistical association of individual TCRs with disease status, and machine learning to predict cytomegalovirus infection status. To study patterns of TCR occurrence, a later analysis re-analyzed previously published TCR beta repertoires from around 660 donors and added high-resolution HLA genotyping. Rather than drawing on any new phenotypic data, the later analysis identified candidate immune exposures from TCR beta sequences and the way those sequences occurred across donors. An earlier analysis of approximately 500 of the donors applied high-throughput TCR beta sequencing to assess whether each TCR beta V gene segment acted as functional or pseudogenic. Alongside the repertoire data, information on donor age, sex, ethnicity and CMV serostatus was compiled. In a later genetic analysis, genome-wide SNP genotypes for about three fifths of the roughly 670 donors were used, and that subset was treated as a discovery cohort. Every discovery cohort repertoire had been produced on one sequencing platform. Both class I and class II loci were covered by HLA typing, at four-digit resolution. The number of donors typed differed by locus, with roughly 629-640 for A, B, C, DRB1 and DQB1, roughly 520 for DQA1, over 600 for DPA1, and 450 to 480 for DPB1. Because of strong linkage in the cohort, roughly five DR-DQ haplotypes were treated as single units for association and clustering. On average, roughly 240,000 unique TCR beta nucleotide sequences were sequenced per donor among 350 to 400 genotyped donors of the cohort, with roughly 18% of those sequences being non-productive.

Library method: the immunoSEQ multiplex PCR assay. A mixture of 60 forward primers for TCR Vbeta segments and 13 reverse primers for TCR Jbeta segments was used in the multiplex PCR. Amplification of the CDR3 region of rearranged TCR beta genes was performed with a multiplex PCR assay on genomic DNA. The amplified TCR beta libraries were sequenced on the Illumina HiSeq System as 87-base-pair reads. In the source study's methods: Across the roughly 670 repertoires, a later analysis counted 78 million or so unique TCR beta chains, around 10 million of which were shared by at least two donors. A nearest-neighbor algorithm error-corrected the raw reads and collapsed the reads into unique sequences, merging closely related sequences to remove PCR and sequencing errors. Alignment of CDR3 sequences to IMGT reference sequences was used to assign V, D and J gene segments. For a sequence to be retained, a match of at least six nucleotides was required to both a V gene segment and a J gene segment. A rearrangement was called productive if the CDR3 had no stop codons and remained in frame with V and J, and every other rearrangement was called non-productive. CDR3 was defined according to IMGT convention as the region running from the second conserved V-encoded cysteine to the conserved J-encoded phenylalanine. In an earlier analysis of approximately 590 of the donors, sequences lacking an unambiguous match to a single V gene segment were excluded. In an earlier analysis of approximately 500 of the donors, a V segment was called functional when productive rearrangements were above 56.7%, and segregating when the standard deviation between donors exceeded 5%. A statistical classification framework was developed to diagnose cytomegalovirus status using the catalog of TCR beta chain sequences. V and J gene assignment, in a later analysis, came from comparing TCR nucleotide sequences with IMGT/GENE-DB human TR gene sequences. In a later analysis, CDR3 sequences and most-parsimonious VDJ recombination scenarios were assigned using the TCRdist pipeline. A later analysis defined each TCR beta chain by its CDR3 amino acid sequence plus V-gene family, and excluded reads lacking a unique V-gene family. A later analysis removed 592 highly shared, low-generation-probability nucleotide sequences to deal with suspected cross-contamination and a sequencing artifact. In a later analysis, a clonal expansion index was calculated for each public chain from normalized within-repertoire ranks of inferred template counts. A later analysis computed generation probabilities with a VDJ recombination model fitted to out-of-frame rearrangements, and checked the results against IGoR. In a later analysis, hypergeometric tests were used to score TCR-TCR, TCR-HLA and TCR-CMV co-occurrence, with a repertoire-size bias correction applied to TCR pairs. To estimate false discovery rates, a later analysis permuted the HLA or CMV assignments 20 times. In a later analysis, co-occurring TCRs were grouped using DBSCAN, and TCRdist sequence similarity was added for clustering within HLA-allele-positive subsets. Co-occurrence clustering excluded repertoires with fewer than 30,000 or more than 120,000 public chains, plus five with anomalous nucleotide sharing. In its TCRdb copy, this immuneACCESS table keeps in-frame sequences only and misses some clones. Where compared with another copy, unresolved V genes explain less than half of these, and the others have no known cause. V and J calls and clone size come straight from that table; D and trimming were deduced from the DNA. For this sample, the table gives about 64,000 clones. Approximately 4% of the sample comes from the top ten.

Overall study results and their limits: Because HLA typing was unavailable for some donors at each locus, only the typed subset was used in association tests. According to a later analysis, most CMV-associated TCR beta chains appeared to be HLA-restricted, and the HLA associations seemed to be driven largely by CMV exposure. When HLA alleles, especially DR and DQ, strongly co-occurred, attributing TCR associations to individual alleles was difficult. Compared with the approximately 710-donor mean, donors in an Asian-associated ancestry cluster had fewer N-insertions in productive TCRs, according to a later genetic analysis. In a later analysis, HLA-associated TCR beta chains showed more clonal expansion and lower generation probabilities than non-associated chains that were equally common. A cluster of highly shared sequence variants was judged likely to be a technical artifact of the sequencing pipeline. Only TCR beta chains were sequenced in this cohort, and the absence of alpha or paired-chain data limited detectable features. For the cohort, immune exposure information was limited to CMV serostatus. A further reported finding was that TCR beta sequences accurately predicted the HLA-A and HLA-B alleles for most subjects in the first cohort. Linkage disequilibrium might explain the correlated functional status among segregating V segments, but an unknown experimental factor could not be ruled out. Specific HLA alleles were associated with 15,000 to 20,000 TCR beta sequences at a false discovery rate of 0.05 in a later analysis. The presence/absence analyses assumed that sequencing depth was roughly uniform across donors, and that assumption may not be true. In vitro tests confirmed that a few of the cytomegalovirus-associated TCR beta chains recognize cytomegalovirus antigens. According to a later analysis, TCR association rates differed among HLA loci, with DRB1 alleles showing the most associated TCRs and HLA-C alleles showing the fewest. The classifier was reported to diagnose cytomegalovirus status with high specificity and sensitivity in both the original cohort and the validation cohort. Because the 87-base-pair reads could not distinguish some IMGT-functional V segments, including TRBV6-2 and TRBV6-3, those segments were excluded. While some public TCRs were present in many individuals, most TCR sequences turned up only very rarely across donors. The earlier analysis of about 600 of the donors excluded some 15 rarely observed V segments, including chromosome 9 orphons, because counts were too low. In an earlier analysis of under 600 of the donors, most TCR beta V segments were observed in productive rearrangements about 90% or about 30% of the time, broadly matching IMGT annotations. According to the authors, the approach could potentially be generalized to other disease states and immunological phenotypes. A later genetic analysis associated a missense DCLRE1C variant with V-gene and J-gene trimming of TCR beta chains, and an independent cohort replicated the association. The study gave a list of some 150 TCR beta chains associated with cytomegalovirus. A later analysis reported that several top co-occurrence clusters appeared linked to parvovirus B19, influenza, CMV and Epstein-Barr virus.

The cohort was made up of about 610 healthy bone marrow donors. Cohort members were all nominally healthy when sampled, although unrecorded immune exposures were likely present. The donor tested CMV seronegative, placing the donor among the roughly 400 seronegative members of the cohort. A peripheral blood sample was collected from each donor, and TCR beta sequencing was performed on peripheral blood mononuclear cells. The Qiagen DNeasy Blood Extraction Kit was used to extract genomic DNA from the blood cell samples. The TCR was taken from a woman aged 18 to 35 in good health and CMV-seronegative. Sequenced input: PBMCs. This chain joins TRBV11-2 to TRBJ1-4, with a weak D call of TRBD1 (5 bases match). This receptor carries the CDR3 CASSGARVGLGKLFF. The DNA sequence reads TGTGCCAGCAGCGGAGCCAGGGTCGGTTTGGGAAAACTGTTTTTT.